Listed here is a single T cell receptor beta chain. Trimming cost V 0 bases and J 13 bases, with 11 bases left between them. The CDR3 spans 13 residues. Germline-derived CDR1 and CDR2 are SGHKS and YYEKEE (reference sequence). Each CDR3 protein is one row after TCRdb ran MiXCR on the RT-PCR reads. The data contain about 680,000 distinct CDR3 sequences, 12% to 15% of them seen just once; the ten biggest clones take up just over 3.5%. The sequence was collected from a female donor in good health, serving as a healthy control. Sample: memory CD4+ T cells from blood. The V call is TRBV5-5, the J call TRBJ1-6; no firm D call. The CDR3 bases are TGTGCCAGCAGCTTGGGTGCGGGCCGGCCCCTCCACTTT. This translates into CASSLGAGRPLHF.